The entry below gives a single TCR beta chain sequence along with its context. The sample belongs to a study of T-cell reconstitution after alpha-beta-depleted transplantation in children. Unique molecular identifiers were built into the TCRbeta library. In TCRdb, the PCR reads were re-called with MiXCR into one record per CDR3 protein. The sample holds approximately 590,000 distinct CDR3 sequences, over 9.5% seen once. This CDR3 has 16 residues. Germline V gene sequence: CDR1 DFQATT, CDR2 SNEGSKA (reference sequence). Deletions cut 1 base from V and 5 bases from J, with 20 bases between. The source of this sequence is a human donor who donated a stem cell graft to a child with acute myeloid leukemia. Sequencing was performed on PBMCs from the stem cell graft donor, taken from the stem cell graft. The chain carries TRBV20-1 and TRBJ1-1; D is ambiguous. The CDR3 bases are TGCAGTGCTAGAGCTGCCTATCGTGGGGAGAGGACTGAAGCTTTCTTT. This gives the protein CSARAAYRGERTEAFF.